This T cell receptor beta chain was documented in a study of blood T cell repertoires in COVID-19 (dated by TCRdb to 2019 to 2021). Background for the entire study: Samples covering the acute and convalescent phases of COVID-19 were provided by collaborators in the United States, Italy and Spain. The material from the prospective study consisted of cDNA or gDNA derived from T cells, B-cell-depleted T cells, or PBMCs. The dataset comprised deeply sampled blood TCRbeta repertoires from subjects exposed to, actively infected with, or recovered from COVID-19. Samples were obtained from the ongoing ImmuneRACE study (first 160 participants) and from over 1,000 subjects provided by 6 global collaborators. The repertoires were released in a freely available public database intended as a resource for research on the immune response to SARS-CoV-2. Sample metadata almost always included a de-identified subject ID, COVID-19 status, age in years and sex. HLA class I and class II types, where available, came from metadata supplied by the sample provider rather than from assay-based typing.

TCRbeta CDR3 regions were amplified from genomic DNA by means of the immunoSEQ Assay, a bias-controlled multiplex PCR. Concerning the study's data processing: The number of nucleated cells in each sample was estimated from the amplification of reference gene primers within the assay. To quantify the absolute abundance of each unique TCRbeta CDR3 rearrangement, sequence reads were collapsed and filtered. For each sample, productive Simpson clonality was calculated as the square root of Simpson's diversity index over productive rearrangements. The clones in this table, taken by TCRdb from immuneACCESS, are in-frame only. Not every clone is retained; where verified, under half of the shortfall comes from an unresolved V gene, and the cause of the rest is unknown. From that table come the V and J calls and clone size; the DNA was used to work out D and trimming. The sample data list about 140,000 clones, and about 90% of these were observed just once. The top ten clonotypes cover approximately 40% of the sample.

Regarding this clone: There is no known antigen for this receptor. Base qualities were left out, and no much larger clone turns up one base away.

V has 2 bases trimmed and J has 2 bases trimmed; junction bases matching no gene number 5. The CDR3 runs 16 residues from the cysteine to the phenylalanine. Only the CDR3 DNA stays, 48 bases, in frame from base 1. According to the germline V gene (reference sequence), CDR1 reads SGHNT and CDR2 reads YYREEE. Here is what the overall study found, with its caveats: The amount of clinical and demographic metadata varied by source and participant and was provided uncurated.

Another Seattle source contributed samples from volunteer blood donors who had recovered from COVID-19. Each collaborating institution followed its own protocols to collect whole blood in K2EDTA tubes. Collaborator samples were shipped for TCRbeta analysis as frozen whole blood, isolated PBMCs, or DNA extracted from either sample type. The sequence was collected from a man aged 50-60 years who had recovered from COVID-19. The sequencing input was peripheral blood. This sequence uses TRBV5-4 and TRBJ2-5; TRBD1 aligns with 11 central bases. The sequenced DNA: TGTGCCAGCAGCTTTGGGACAGGGGGTGGTCAAGAGACCCAGTACTTC. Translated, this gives CASSFGTGGGQETQYF.